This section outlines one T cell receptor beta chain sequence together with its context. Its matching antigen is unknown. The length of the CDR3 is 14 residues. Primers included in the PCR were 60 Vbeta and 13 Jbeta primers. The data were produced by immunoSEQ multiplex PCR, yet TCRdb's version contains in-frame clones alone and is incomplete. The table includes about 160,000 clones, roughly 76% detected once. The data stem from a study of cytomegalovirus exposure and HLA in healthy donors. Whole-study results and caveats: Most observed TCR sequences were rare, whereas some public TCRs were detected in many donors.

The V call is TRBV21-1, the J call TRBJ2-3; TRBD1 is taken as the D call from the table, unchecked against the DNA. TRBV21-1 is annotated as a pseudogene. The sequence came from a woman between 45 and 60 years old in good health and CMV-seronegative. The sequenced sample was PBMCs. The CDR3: CAGRPDTSTDTQYF. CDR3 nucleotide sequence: TGTGCCGGCCGACCAGACACTAGCACAGATACGCAGTATTTT.